This TCR beta chain came from a study of blood T cells in healthy people across ages (dated by TCRdb to the mid-2010s). At the level of the whole study: Template switching captured roughly one uniquely barcoded TCR beta cDNA molecule per two T cells in model experiments. Age-related changes in TCR beta repertoire diversity were measured in the study by deep sequencing normalized with unique cDNA molecular identifiers. Donors were grouped into four age groups: young (average 16 years), middle-aged (around 39), aged (approximately 67) and long-lived (around 80). Two additional independent replicas of 1 million unique cDNA reads from the same blood draw were analyzed for two donors (one aged 18 to 29 and one aged 80 or older). Results and caveats for the whole study, not just this receptor: Because donor CMV infection status was unknown, age-related changes in expanded clonotypes were potentially confounded. A strong correlation was found between observed TCR beta diversity and the percentage of naive T cells measured by flow cytometry. Compared with the aged group, more naive CD4+ T cells, fewer expanded clones and increased TCR diversity were shown by the long-lived group, suggesting age selection. Observed TCR beta diversity per million T cells fell roughly linearly with age, and a significant reduction was already apparent by age around 40. Because profiling used bulk unsorted PBMCs, naive and antigen-experienced compartments could not be compared conclusively. Estimates of total diversity from one million sequenced T cells were regarded as lower bounds and underestimates.

This clonotype was seen a few times. The target of this receptor is not known. One base away there is no much larger clone; base qualities are not given. To prepare the library, 5' RACE was applied. Sequencing used an Illumina HiSeq 2500. A second PCR of roughly 7 to 12 cycles was run with a J-beta primer mix and a sample-barcoded 5' primer. A template-switch 5' adaptor carrying 12 random nucleotides introduced a unique molecular identifier onto each TCR beta cDNA molecule. At least 2.5 million CDR3-containing paired-end reads were obtained from each sample. First-strand cDNA synthesis was performed from all RNA using the Mint cDNA synthesis kit, with priming by a TRBC-specific oligonucleotide. Following uracil-DNA glycosylase treatment, all cDNA underwent a first 18-cycle PCR with the universal primers M1SS and BC2_uni_R. The authors' pipeline ran thus. For normalization, 1 million high-quality reads, each with a distinct molecular identifier, were randomly selected from each sample. Instead of being binned into consensus sequences, reads with shared molecular identifiers were discarded. MiTCR, set to a Q25 quality threshold and the strictest error-elimination algorithm, was used for CDR3 identification, clonotype clustering and error correction. A nonparametric unseen species model with Euler transformation was used to estimate a lower bound on total TCR beta diversity. The public reads were reprocessed in TCRdb via fastp at Q25 and MiXCR, keeping in-frame beta chains. Records with the same CDR3 protein are collapsed into one entry carrying the most frequent genes and DNA. TCRdb assigned the V and J calls; the authors' analysis was not used. The sample table contains 550,000 to 650,000 distinct CDR3 sequences; only one count was recorded for about 27% of them. The ten largest clones represent roughly 3.5% of the sample.

V is reduced by 7 bases and J by 0 bases, leaving a spacing of 14 bases between them. Taken from cysteine to phenylalanine, the CDR3 has 15 residues. Kept here is only the CDR3 DNA, which spans 45 bases and is read in frame from base 1. Taken from the germline V gene (reference sequence), the CDR1 and CDR2 loops are SGHKS and YYEKEE. Systemically healthy Caucasian individuals from Russia, 35 to 50 in total and aged 6 to 90 years, were included as donors. Each donor gave about 9.2 milliliters of peripheral blood, drawn into EDTA-treated Vacutainer tubes. PBMCs were isolated by Ficoll-Paque density-gradient centrifugation, with at least 6 million obtained per sample. Trizol reagent was used to extract total RNA from PBMCs, with at least 6 micrograms per sample. Naive CD45RAhigh/CD27high T cell percentages were measured by flow cytometry on a PBMC aliquot from every donor. These same data were also listed under a study on T cells of mothers and their children. From the second report: Nine systemically healthy Caucasian individuals, comprising three mothers and their six children, were included as donors. cDNA synthesis consumed the entire amount of extracted RNA, loaded at 1.5 ug RNA in each 15 ul reaction. In the second PCR, the M1S primer added sample barcodes and 2-4 random nucleotides. More than 8 million TCR beta CDR3 reads were obtained from each mother, and some 3 million reads were obtained from each child. Thymic selection shapes the output of TCR recombination in a similar way in related and unrelated pairs, and inherited differences have a minor effect. Normalized repertoire overlap was always slightly but never significantly higher in related than unrelated mother-child pairs. No persistent microchimeric T cell clones were detected, at a sensitivity of approximately 100 clones per million clonotypes. The study used deep NGS to compare TCR beta repertoires of mothers and children, seeking features distinguishing related mother-child pairs from unrelated individuals. The mean age was about 37 +/- 4 years for the mothers and about 12 +/- 4 years for the children. After adapter ligation was performed with NEBNext reagents, the libraries were sequenced on an Illumina HiSeq 2000 with 100+100 nt paired-end reads. To prevent cross-contamination, the mother and child libraries were prepared one month apart and sequenced in separate runs. For each donor, between about 500,000 and 2,200,000 distinct TCR beta clonotypes were identified. Naive TCR beta clonotypes were estimated from low-frequency clonotypes matched to each donor's FACS-determined naive share, without sorting.

The rearrangement joined TRBV5-5 to TRBJ2-1; confidence is insufficient to name the D gene. Sequenced input: blood. The sequence derives from a boy aged 2 to 10 in good health. The CDR3 has the sequence CASRPHGPSYNEQFF. The bases read TGTGCCAGCCGACCCCATGGACCCTCCTACAATGAGCAGTTCTTC.